A single sample is the source of the 25 T cell receptor beta chains below, sequenced in a study of blood T cell repertoires in COVID-19. Produced via immunoSEQ multiplex PCR; TCRdb's table is partial and in-frame only. The sample holds over 150,000 clones, more than 80% seen once. Material: peripheral blood. The receptors were gathered from a woman older than 75 with COVID-19, enrolled during active disease.

J is TRBJ1-2 and V is TRBV11-2, with 8 bases that match TRBD1. Germline assignment: CDR1 SGHAT and CDR2 FQNNGV. The CDR3 has 13 amino acids. V lost 2 bases to trimming and J lost 8 bases; unmatched junction nucleotides: 4. CDR3 DNA: TGTGCCAGCAGCTTAACGGACAGGGTAGGCTACACCTTC. Translation gives CASSLTDRVGYTF.

V and J are TRBV12-5 and TRBJ1-2, with D tentatively TRBD1 (6 bases). The CDR3 has 18 amino acids. Trimming stripped 0 bases from V and 2 bases from J, with 19 bases between. The germline CDR1 and CDR2 sequences are LGHNT and FRNRAP. CDR3 residues: CASGLVMGSGGWNYGYTF. The DNA for the CDR3 is TGTGCTAGTGGTTTGGTAATGGGCTCGGGGGGCTGGAACTATGGCTACACCTTC.

The V gene is TRBV21-1, the J gene TRBJ2-7; TRBD2 is the table's D call and was not checked against the DNA. TRBV21-1 constitutes a pseudogene. The CDR3 sequence is 12 residues long. CDR3 DNA sequence: TGTGCCACACGGAAGACTATCTACGAGCAGTACTTC. Its protein product is CATRKTIYEQYF.

The chain uses TRBV28 and TRBJ1-2; possible D gene TRBD1, 5 bases. V was trimmed by 5 bases and J by 4 bases, leaving 20 bases between them. The length of the CDR3 is 16 residues. Germline V CDR1 and CDR2: MDHEN, SYDVKM. CDR3 bases: TGTGCCAGCAGTAGCGGACTCGGGGGTTGGAGCTATGGCTACACCTTC. This codes for CASSSGLGGWSYGYTF.

The J gene is TRBJ1-6, the V gene TRBV6-2 or TRBV6-3, with no clear D. The CDR3 extends over 16 amino acids. From germline, CDR1 is MNHEY and CDR2 SVGEGT. With 4 bases removed from V and 5 bases from J, the gap between germline ends came to 15 bases. CDR3 in amino acids: CASSLYTRLDNSPLHF. In nucleotides, the CDR3 is TGTGCCAGCAGTTTATATACGAGGTTGGATAATTCACCCCTCCACTTT.

V gene TRBV6-4 combines with J gene TRBJ2-7, with D perhaps matching TRBD1 (6 bases). V lost 9 bases and J lost 5, with 17 bases in between. The CDR3 is made up of 13 amino acids. Germline V lookup: CDR1 MRHNA, CDR2 SNTAGT. DNA for the CDR3: TGTGCCAGTTACCCGGACAGATTCAACGAGCAGTACTTC. Encoded protein: CASYPDRFNEQYF.

In nucleotides, the CDR3 is TGTGCCAGCAGCTTAGGGGGACAGGCGGGAACGGCTTTCTTT. Amino acid sequence: CASSLGGQAGTAFF. The rearrangement links TRBV7-2 to TRBJ1-1, with 8 bases identical to TRBD1. CDR3 length: 14 residues. J gave up 11 bases and V 1 base, and 9 bases lay outside the gene matches. CDR1 and CDR2 (germline): SGHTA, FQGNSA.

The rearrangement links TRBV4-1 to TRBJ1-1; D unresolved. The CDR3 runs 15 residues. Per germline, CDR1 MGHRA and CDR2 YSYEKL. Trimming took off 1 base at V and 3 bases at J, with 12 bases between the two ends. CDR3 sequence: CASSQGMWEYTEAFF. CDR3 DNA sequence: TGCGCCAGCAGCCAAGGAATGTGGGAGTACACTGAAGCTTTCTTT.

The rearrangement uses TRBV4-1 and TRBJ1-2; TRBD1 matches at 8 bases. The CDR3 extends over 14 amino acids. The V segment lost 4 bases and the J segment 4 bases; nucleotides outside the gene matches: 5. Germline CDR1 is MGHRA and CDR2 is YSYEKL. CDR3 bases: TGCGCCAGCAGCCGCCGGGACAGGAGCTATGGCTACACCTTC. Protein sequence: CASSRRDRSYGYTF.

On this clone: A read error may account for a junction end that differs from germline. The V gene is TRBV4-2, the J gene TRBJ2-4; unclear D gene. CDR3 length: 12 amino acids. Per the germline V gene, CDR1 is LGHNA and CDR2 is YNFKEQ. CDR3 residues: CASSQGGPRMAF. DNA of the CDR3: TGTGCCAGCAGCCAAGGTGGTCCTCGAATGGCCTTC.

The CDR3 is CSVGTSSNEQFF. CDR3 nucleotides: TGCAGCGTTGGGACTAGCAGTAATGAGCAGTTCTTC. The rearrangement uses TRBV29-1 and TRBJ2-1; 8 bases map to TRBD2. This CDR3 comprises 12 residues. Germline CDR1 reads SQVTM; CDR2 reads ANQGSEA. Germline trimming cut 4 bases from V and 7 bases from J; bases unmatched to any gene: 3.

The V gene is TRBV5-8, the J gene TRBJ1-1; no reliable D call. Trimming pared 4 bases from V and 6 bases from J, leaving 10 bases between. The CDR3 contains 12 residues. In germline, CDR1 is SGHTS, CDR2 YDEGEE. The CDR3 nucleotides are TGTGCCAGCAGCCCCATAGAGCCTGAAGCTTTCTTT. It is translated as CASSPIEPEAFF.

The chain recombines TRBV2 with TRBJ2-4; no firm D call. Looked up from germline, CDR1 is SNHLY and CDR2 is FYNNEI. Trimming removed 6 bases from V and 3 bases from J, with 9 bases in between. The CDR3 totals 13 residues. For the CDR3, the DNA is TGTGCCAGCAGGGGCATGGGCAAAAACATTCAGTACTTC. Protein sequence: CASRGMGKNIQYF.

This clone was found once. CDR3 bases: TGTGCTAGTGGTTTGGTACCTGTGACAGGGACCACTGAAGCTTTCTTT. As protein: CASGLVPVTGTTEAFF. The chain employs TRBV12-5 and TRBJ1-1; 7 nucleotides align to TRBD1. There are 16 residues in the CDR3. V shed 0 bases and J 4 bases; nucleotides not matched to a gene: 8. The germline gives CDR1 LGHNT, CDR2 FRNRAP.

The rearrangement links TRBV7-3 to TRBJ2-1, with 8 bases lining up with TRBD1. After removal of 2 bases from V and 8 bases from J, the junction contained 11 bases not matched to a gene. Germline assignment: CDR1 SGHTA and CDR2 FQGTGA. The CDR3 contains 16 residues. The CDR3 spells CASSLSGAGGKDEQFF. As DNA, the CDR3 is TGTGCCAGCAGCTTATCTGGGGCAGGGGGCAAGGATGAGCAGTTCTTC.

The V gene is TRBV9, the J gene TRBJ1-1; D call uncertain. Germline CDR1 reads SGDLS; CDR2 reads YYNGEE. The CDR3 loop spans 13 amino acids. The germline V and J ends were trimmed by 2 bases and 3 bases, with 8 bases remaining between them. The CDR3 bases are TGTGCCAGCAGCGTTAACAAAGACACTGAAGCTTTCTTT. It codes for CASSVNKDTEAFF.

The chain joins TRBV29-1 to TRBJ2-1, with 7 bases lining up with TRBD1. This CDR3 spans 12 amino acids. Germline CDR1 is SQVTM and CDR2 is ANQGSEA. The trim removed 1 base at V and 7 bases at J, leaving 1 base unmatched. The CDR3 DNA is TGCAGCGTTGAAGCGGACAGGAATGAGCAGTTCTTC. It specifies CSVEADRNEQFF.

The V call is TRBV12-5, the J call TRBJ2-1; weak D call: TRBD1 (5 bases). V was pared by 2 bases and J by 2 bases, with 7 bases between. CDR3 length: 14 residues. In germline, CDR1 is LGHNT, CDR2 FRNRAP. The CDR3 region has the DNA TGTGCTAGTGGTTTGATAGGGGCCTACAATGAGCAGTTCTTC. This sequence encodes CASGLIGAYNEQFF.

The chain recombines TRBV6-5 with TRBJ1-2, with 8 bases identical to TRBD1. Trimming removed 2 bases from V and 7 bases from J; junction bases left unmatched: 6. Germline assignment: CDR1 MNHEY and CDR2 SVGAGI. The CDR3 has 14 amino acids. The CDR3 here is CASSYDRGEGGYTF. As DNA, the CDR3 is TGTGCCAGCAGTTACGACAGGGGCGAAGGTGGCTACACCTTC.

Many counts were recorded for this clone. This rearrangement joins TRBV6-5 to TRBJ1-6; a weak D match, TRBD1 (6 bases). V gave up 6 bases and J gave up 7 bases, with 16 bases separating them. Germline lookup yields CDR1 MNHEY and CDR2 SVGAGI. The CDR3 consists of 15 residues. CDR3 amino acids: CASSRDTTINSPLHF. DNA of the CDR3: TGTGCCAGCAGCCGGGACACAACTATAAATTCACCCCTCCACTTT.

The chain couples TRBV4-1 to TRBJ1-6, with D tentatively TRBD1 (6 bases). CDR1 and CDR2 from the germline V gene are MGHRA and YSYEKL. The CDR3 runs to 15 residues. The germline V and J ends were trimmed by 7 bases and 8 bases, with 18 bases remaining between them. The CDR3 loop is CASNRQQGFDSPLHF. CDR3 bases: TGCGCCAGCAACAGACAACAGGGATTTGATTCACCCCTCCACTTT.

The chain employs TRBV27 and TRBJ2-5; 10 bases match TRBD2. The CDR3 is made up of 16 amino acids. The V segment lost 5 bases and the J segment 4 bases; nucleotides outside the gene matches: 10. Germline-derived CDR1 and CDR2 are MNHEY and SMNVEV (reference sequence). CDR3 sequence (DNA): TGTGCCAGCAGTAGGGACGAGCGGGGGGGCCGAGAGACCCAGTACTTC. Translating it yields CASSRDERGGRETQYF.

The count of this clone is one. The rearrangement uses TRBV14 and TRBJ2-7; D is possibly TRBD2 (6 bases). The germline gives CDR1 SGHDN, CDR2 FVKESK. The CDR3 totals 14 residues. V gave up 4 bases and J gave up 2 bases, with 12 bases separating them. The CDR3 bases are TGTGCCAGCAGCCCATTGGGACTTACCTACGAGCAGTACTTC. Translating gives CASSPLGLTYEQYF.

The chain joins TRBV28 to TRBJ2-7, with 7 bases identical to TRBD2. V shed 4 bases and J 1 base; nucleotides not matched to a gene: 4. CDR3 size: 14 residues. The germline V gene has CDR1 MDHEN and CDR2 SYDVKM. CDR3 sequence reads: CASSSAGRSYEQYF. Here the CDR3 DNA reads TGTGCCAGCAGTTCAGCGGGGAGATCCTACGAGCAGTACTTC.

This chain joins TRBV28 and TRBJ1-2; 9 bases line up with TRBD1. CDR1 and CDR2 from the germline V gene are MDHEN and SYDVKM. Unmatched junction bases numbered 8, after V lost 5 bases and J lost 4 bases. The CDR3 loop spans 15 amino acids. In nucleotides, the CDR3 is TGTGCCAGCAGTATTACAGGGGGCATCGGCTATGGCTACACCTTC. Translating gives CASSITGGIGYGYTF.